Below are 30 T cell receptor beta chains sequenced from a single sample in a study of human T cells and chemical hapten exposure. Time point indicated: patch test 3, about 24 weeks after DPC sensitization. Treatment described: therapeutic diphenylcyclopropenone sensitization with weekly scalp DPC. A single record per CDR3 protein comes from TCRdb applying MiXCR to the RACE reads. The table shows roughly 97,000 distinct CDR3 sequences, with roughly 27% occurring only once. This sample comprised whole blood, obtained in connection with sensitization to the hapten diphenylcyclopropenone (DPC). The receptors originated from a man aged 40-49 years with alopecia areata. Some clones in this sample may be carry-over from other donors' samples.

This clonotype was seen a handful of times. The V gene is TRBV11-2, the J gene TRBJ2-1; D gene unclear. The V end lost 7 bases, the J end lost 3 bases, and 7 bases lay between the germline ends. The CDR3 loop spans 12 amino acids. Looked up from germline, CDR1 is SGHAT and CDR2 is FQNNGV. CDR3 sequence (DNA): TGTGCCAGCACCTTTCACTACAATGAGCAGTTCTTC. This encodes CASTFHYNEQFF. The full variable domain, in which reference TRBV11-2 and TRBJ2-1 provide the parts outside the CDR3, is EAGVAQSPRYKIIEKRQSVAFWCNPISGHATLYWYQQILGQGPKLLIQFQNNGVVDDSQLPKDRFSAERLKGVDSTLKIQPAKLEDSAVYLCASTFHYNEQFFGPGTRLTVL.

The chain joins TRBV6-5 to TRBJ1-2; D unresolved. Trimming removed 4 bases from V and 4 bases from J, with 13 bases in between. Germline CDR1 is MNHEY and CDR2 is SVGAGI. CDR3 length: 14 residues. CDR3 bases: TGTGCCAGCAGTTCCCAGACCGCCCCCTATGGCTACACCTTC. Encoded protein: CASSSQTAPYGYTF.

The chain couples TRBV4-3 to TRBJ2-3; D unresolved. The CDR3 consists of 13 residues. CDR1 and CDR2 (germline): LGHNA, YSLEER. V was cut by 3 bases and J by 3 bases, with 7 bases left in between. CDR3: CASSQLGTDTQYF. The CDR3 DNA follows: TGCGCCAGCAGCCAGCTAGGAACAGATACGCAGTATTTT.

This clonotype was counted only a few times. This rearrangement joins TRBV3-1 to TRBJ1-3, with D possibly matching TRBD1 (5 bases). The CDR3 extends over 15 amino acids. Trimming took 3 bases from V and 2 from J, leaving 11 bases between them. Germline V gene sequence: CDR1 LGHDT, CDR2 YNNKEL (reference sequence). The CDR3 is CASSHPRGTGNTIYF. CDR3 sequence (DNA): TGTGCCAGCAGCCATCCGAGGGGAACTGGAAACACCATATATTTT.

This clonotype has just a few counts. The J gene is TRBJ2-7, the V gene TRBV7-6, with 8 bases identical to TRBD2. The V and J ends lost 1 base and 3 bases, in that order; junction bases with no gene match: 5. The germline V gene encodes CDR1 SGHVS and CDR2 FNYEAQ. CDR3 length: 15 residues. The CDR3 reads CASSLGSAGGYEQYF. The CDR3 coding sequence is TGTGCCAGCAGCTTAGGTTCCGCGGGGGGCTACGAGCAGTACTTC.

V gene TRBV7-2 combines with J gene TRBJ1-5; the D gene is possibly TRBD1 (5 bases). The CDR3 is 15 amino acids. V lost 1 base, J lost 5 bases, and 12 bases lay in between. CDR1 and CDR2 (germline): SGHTA, FQGNSA. This CDR3 is CASSLVAGRDQPQHF. For the CDR3, the DNA is TGTGCCAGCAGCTTAGTAGCAGGGAGGGATCAGCCCCAGCATTTT.

This clonotype came up many times. The chain uses TRBV7-8 and TRBJ2-1; D possibly corresponds to TRBD2 (6 bases). In germline, CDR1 is SGHVS, CDR2 FQNEAQ. The CDR3 length is 19 residues. V was clipped by 5 bases and J by 6 bases, with 29 bases between them. DNA for the CDR3: TGTGCCAGCAGCCCAACCATGGAGACTAGTCTCAGTCCCGTCAATGAGCAGTTCTTC. Protein product: CASSPTMETSLSPVNEQFF.

This rearrangement joins TRBV5-1 to TRBJ2-3; D perhaps matches TRBD1 (5 bases). The CDR3 extends over 11 amino acids. Trimming shortened V by 6 bases and J by 5 bases, and 7 bases separated the two germline ends. Per germline, CDR1 SGHRS and CDR2 YFSETQ. The CDR3 sequence: CASTGIDTQYF. The CDR3 coding sequence is TGCGCCAGCACAGGGATAGATACGCAGTATTTT.

The V gene is TRBV6-5, the J gene TRBJ2-3; D possibly corresponds to TRBD2 (5 bases). The CDR3 covers 13 residues. Trimming removed 2 bases at V and 5 bases at J, with 8 bases between. The germline gives CDR1 MNHEY, CDR2 SVGAGI. Here the CDR3 reads CASSYGRGDTQYF. CDR3 sequence (DNA): TGTGCCAGCAGTTACGGTCGGGGAGATACGCAGTATTTT.

This clonotype showed up just a few times. The rearrangement joins TRBV9 to TRBJ2-2; a weak D match, TRBD2 (6 bases). This CDR3 region has 13 residues. V was shortened by 5 bases and J by 6 bases, with 11 bases between the two germline ends. Germline V gene data show CDR1 as SGDLS and CDR2 as YYNGEE. CDR3 bases: TGTGCCAGCAGGTTTGGGGGGTCCGGGGAGCTGTTTTTT. Amino acids: CASRFGGSGELFF.

In its sample, this clonotype was seen many times. This CDR3 reads CASSPRDSNTDTQYF. The CDR3 DNA follows: TGTGCCAGCAGCCCCCGGGACAGCAACACAGATACGCAGTATTTT. This chain joins TRBV3-1 and TRBJ2-3; 7 bases line up with TRBD1. Germline loops: CDR1 LGHDT, CDR2 YNNKEL (reference sequence). The CDR3 is 15 residues long. The J segment lost 2 bases and the V segment lost 4 bases, leaving 6 bases of the junction unmatched.

This chain links TRBV12-3 or TRBV12-4 with TRBJ1-4; no clear D gene. V lost 5 bases and J lost 7, with 14 bases in between. This CDR3 spans 14 amino acids. Written as DNA, the CDR3 is TGTGCCAGCAGTACGACGCTCTCCCCTGAAAAACTGTTTTTT. Amino acid sequence: CASSTTLSPEKLFF.

This sequence joins TRBV9 and TRBJ2-4, with D perhaps matching TRBD2 (5 bases). The CDR3 has 13 amino acids. V shed 3 bases and J shed 8 bases, with 12 bases lying between them. CDR1 SGDLS and CDR2 YYNGEE come from the germline V gene. CDR3 DNA sequence: TGTGCCAGCAGCGCGGGGTCAGGAGACATTCAGTACTTC. Translating it yields CASSAGSGDIQYF.

The chain links TRBV6-6 to TRBJ2-1, with 9 bases fitting TRBD2. CDR3 length: 16 amino acids. Germline assignment: CDR1 MNHNY and CDR2 SVGAGI (reference sequence). With 5 bases clipped from V and 2 bases from J, the junction kept 7 bases outside the gene matches. In DNA form, the CDR3 reads TGTGCCAGCAGTCTAGCGGGAAGGGCACCCTACAATGAGCAGTTCTTC. The encoded protein is CASSLAGRAPYNEQFF.

The J gene is TRBJ2-2, the V gene TRBV20-1; 9 nucleotides match TRBD2. Germline loops: CDR1 DFQATT, CDR2 SNEGSKA (reference sequence). This CDR3 is built from 15 residues. V was pared by 0 bases and J by 5 bases, with 4 bases of the junction left unmatched. CDR3 nucleotides: TGCAGTGCTAGAGATCGCGGGAGGGCTACCGGGGAGCTGTTTTTT. Protein: CSARDRGRATGELFF.

V usage is TRBV7-9 and J usage is TRBJ2-1; D remains unclear. This CDR3 is 13 amino acids long. The germline V gene has CDR1 SEHNR and CDR2 FQNEAQ (reference sequence). With 5 bases removed from V and 7 bases from J, the gap between germline ends came to 12 bases. The chain's CDR3 is CASSPVVGNEQFF. For the CDR3, the DNA is TGTGCCAGCAGCCCAGTTGTGGGTAATGAGCAGTTCTTC.

The chain joins TRBV2 to TRBJ1-5, with 12 bases that match TRBD1. The CDR3 is 15 residues long. Germline lookup yields CDR1 SNHLY and CDR2 FYNNEI. The V and J ends lost 4 bases and 7 bases, in that order; junction bases with no gene match: 5. In nucleotides, the CDR3 is TGTGCCAGCAGTGGAGGGACAGGGGGCGCCCAGCCCCAGCATTTT. Its translation is CASSGGTGGAQPQHF.

The V call is TRBV6-6, the J call TRBJ2-7; possible D gene TRBD2, 5 bases. This CDR3 has 15 residues. The germline CDR1 and CDR2 sequences are MNHNY and SVGAGI (reference sequence). The V end was cut by 2 bases, the J end by 2 bases, with 13 bases between. The DNA of the CDR3 is TGTGCCAGCAGTTACGGTCTGGGAGCGACCTACGAGCAGTACTTC. Its protein product is CASSYGLGATYEQYF.

The sample holds one count of this clonotype. The CDR3 DNA follows: TGCAGTGCTAGAGATCCGGTCTTTGATACGCAGTATTTT. Translating gives CSARDPVFDTQYF. The chain joins TRBV20-1 to TRBJ2-3, with unresolved D. V dropped 0 bases and J dropped 6 bases, with 10 bases sitting between them. There are 13 residues in the CDR3. Germline V CDR1 and CDR2: DFQATT, SNEGSKA (reference sequence).

This clonotype was found a few times. The V and J genes are TRBV6-1 and TRBJ2-3, with 9 bases aligning to TRBD1. With V trimmed by 4 bases and J by 4 bases, 9 bases remained unmatched. Germline-derived CDR1 and CDR2 are MNHNS and SASEGT. CDR3 length equals 16 residues. CDR3 DNA sequence: TGTGCCAGCAGTGGTTACAGGGGGCTCCCGTCAGATACGCAGTATTTT. Translation: CASSGYRGLPSDTQYF.

The rearrangement uses TRBV12-3 or TRBV12-4 and TRBJ2-5; 11 positions agree with TRBD1. Trimming at V came to 5 bases and at J to 5 bases, leaving 7 bases not matched to a gene. This CDR3 is 15 amino acids long. This CDR3 reads CASSTRRDRGETQYF. CDR3 nucleotide sequence: TGTGCCAGCAGTACCCGCCGGGACAGGGGGGAGACCCAGTACTTC.

This clonotype occurred a few times. The rearrangement links TRBV10-3 to TRBJ2-1; a possible D gene is TRBD1 (5 bases). Trimming took 0 bases from V and 9 from J, leaving 6 bases between them. Germline loops: CDR1 ENHRY, CDR2 SYGVKD. The CDR3 extends over 12 amino acids. This CDR3 reads CAISESGVEQFF. The CDR3, as DNA: TGTGCCATCAGTGAGTCAGGGGTTGAGCAGTTCTTC.

This clonotype appeared a few times. The V and J genes are TRBV5-1 and TRBJ1-3; possibly TRBD1 for D (5 bases). The germline V gene encodes CDR1 SGHRS and CDR2 YFSETQ. V gave up 0 bases and J gave up 2 bases, with 12 bases separating them. The CDR3 consists of 16 residues. CDR3: CASSLAQGAPGNTIYF. CDR3 bases: TGCGCCAGCAGCTTGGCCCAGGGTGCCCCTGGAAACACCATATATTTT.

This clonotype appeared a single time. V gene TRBV15 combines with J gene TRBJ1-6; 10 bases match TRBD1. The germline CDR1 and CDR2 sequences are LNHNV and YYDKDF (reference sequence). The CDR3 loop spans 16 amino acids. The V and J ends lost 3 bases and 9 bases, in that order; junction bases with no gene match: 8. The CDR3 coding sequence is TGTGCCACCAGCAGGTTCCGGGACAGGGGTGGTTCACCCCTCCACTTT. Translating it yields CATSRFRDRGGSPLHF.

The table lists this clonotype with a count of one. The V and J genes are TRBV11-1 and TRBJ2-2; 10 nucleotides match TRBD1. The junction had 7 bases not matched to a gene; V was cut back by 3 bases and J by 6 bases. The CDR3 consists of 16 residues. Germline V gene data show CDR1 as SGHAT and CDR2 as FQDESV (reference sequence). The CDR3, as DNA: TGTGCCAGCAGCTTCGGACAGGGGGGGCTGGCCGGGGAGCTGTTTTTT. Amino acid sequence: CASSFGQGGLAGELFF.

The chain combines TRBV18 with TRBJ1-5, with unresolved D. CDR1 is KGHSH, CDR2 LQKENI, per germline. The CDR3 consists of 14 residues. The V gene lost 2 bases and the J gene lost 0 bases, with 5 bases spanning the gap. The CDR3 DNA reads as TGTGCCAGCTCACCAGGGGTTAGCAATCAGCCCCAGCATTTT. Encoded protein: CASSPGVSNQPQHF.

This clonotype was counted between two and nine times. The rearrangement links TRBV7-3 to TRBJ2-1; the match to TRBD2 covers 7 bases. Germline-derived CDR1 and CDR2 are SGHTA and FQGTGA. Losses at the gene ends were 0 bases for V and 4 bases for J; bases not matched to a gene: 9. The length of the CDR3 is 17 residues. CDR3 bases: TGTGCCAGCAGCTTAACTGGGGCTAGCGGACCTTACAATGAGCAGTTCTTC. It is translated as CASSLTGASGPYNEQFF.

This chain uses TRBV12-3 or TRBV12-4 with TRBJ2-3, with D unresolved. This CDR3 comprises 12 residues. Trimming took 6 bases from V and 5 from J, leaving 9 bases between them. Here the CDR3 reads CASRRAGDTQYF. The CDR3 DNA reads as TGTGCCAGCAGACGAGCAGGAGATACGCAGTATTTT.

In this sample, this clonotype turned up a few times. J is TRBJ1-1 and V is TRBV12-3 or TRBV12-4; the D is unclear. Trimming removed 7 bases from V and 0 bases from J, with 12 bases in between. The CDR3 sequence is 14 residues long. DNA of the CDR3: TGTGCCAGCAACTTACGGGAATTGAACACTGAAGCTTTCTTT. Translated, it gives CASNLRELNTEAFF.

This clonotype was observed once. This sequence joins TRBV7-8 and TRBJ2-6, with D maybe TRBD2 (6 bases). The germline V gene encodes CDR1 SGHVS and CDR2 FQNEAQ. The CDR3 has 17 amino acids. The V and J ends lost 0 bases and 3 bases respectively, with 12 bases between them. In DNA, the CDR3 is TGTGCCAGCAGCTTAGCAGGAGGGTCTGGTGGGGCCAACGTCCTGACTTTC. Its protein product is CASSLAGGSGGANVLTF.